The present entry profiles one T cell receptor (beta chain) with its context. What it binds is unknown. A multiplex PCR was run with 60 Vbeta primers and 13 Jbeta primers. TCRdb's copy holds only in-frame clones and misses some; the assay was immunoSEQ multiplex PCR. The sample holds roughly 150,000 clones, 84% seen once. The V segment lost 7 bases and the J segment 1 base; nucleotides outside the gene matches: 2. The CDR3 is made up of 13 amino acids. Germline values: CDR1 SNHLY, CDR2 FYNNEI. This sample is part of a study of cytomegalovirus exposure and HLA in healthy donors. Study-level points and caveats: In a later analysis, HLA-associated TCR beta chains were more clonally expanded than equally common others. The study had only CMV serostatus as immune exposure information. There were some V segments, including TRBV6-2 and TRBV6-3, excluded as indistinguishable.

The V gene is TRBV2, the J gene TRBJ2-5, with TRBD1 identical over 8 bases. Sequencing used PBMCs. This clonotype originated in a man younger than 45 in good health and CMV-seronegative. CDR3 sequence: CASTGQGQETQYF. Here the CDR3 DNA reads TGTGCCAGCACCGGACAGGGCCAAGAGACCCAGTACTTC.